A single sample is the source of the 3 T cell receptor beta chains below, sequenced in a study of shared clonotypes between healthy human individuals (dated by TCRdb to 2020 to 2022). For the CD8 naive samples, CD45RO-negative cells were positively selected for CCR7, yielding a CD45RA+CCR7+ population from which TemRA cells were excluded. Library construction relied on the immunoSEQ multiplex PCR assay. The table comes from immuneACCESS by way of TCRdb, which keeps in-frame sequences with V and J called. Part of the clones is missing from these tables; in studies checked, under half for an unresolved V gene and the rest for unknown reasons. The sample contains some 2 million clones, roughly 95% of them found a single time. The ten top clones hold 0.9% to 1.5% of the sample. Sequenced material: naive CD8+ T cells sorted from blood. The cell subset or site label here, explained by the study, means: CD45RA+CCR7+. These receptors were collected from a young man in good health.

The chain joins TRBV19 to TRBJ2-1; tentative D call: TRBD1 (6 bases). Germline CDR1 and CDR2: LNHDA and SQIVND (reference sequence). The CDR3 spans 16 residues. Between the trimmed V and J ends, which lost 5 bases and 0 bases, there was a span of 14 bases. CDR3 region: CASSSVNRASYNEQFF. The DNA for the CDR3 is TGTGCCAGTAGTTCCGTAAACAGGGCCTCCTACAATGAGCAGTTCTTC.

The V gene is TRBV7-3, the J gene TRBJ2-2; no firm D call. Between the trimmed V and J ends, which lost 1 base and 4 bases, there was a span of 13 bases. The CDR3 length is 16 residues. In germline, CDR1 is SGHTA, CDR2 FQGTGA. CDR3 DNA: TGTGCCAGCAGCTTAATGAACACCGCTGGCACCGGGGAGCTGTTTTTT. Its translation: CASSLMNTAGTGELFF.

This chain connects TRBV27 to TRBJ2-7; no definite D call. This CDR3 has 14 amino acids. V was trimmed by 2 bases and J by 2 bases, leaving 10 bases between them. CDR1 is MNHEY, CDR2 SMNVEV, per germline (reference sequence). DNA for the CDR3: TGTGCCAGCAGTTTACAGGTGCCCACCTACGAGCAGTACTTC. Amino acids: CASSLQVPTYEQYF.